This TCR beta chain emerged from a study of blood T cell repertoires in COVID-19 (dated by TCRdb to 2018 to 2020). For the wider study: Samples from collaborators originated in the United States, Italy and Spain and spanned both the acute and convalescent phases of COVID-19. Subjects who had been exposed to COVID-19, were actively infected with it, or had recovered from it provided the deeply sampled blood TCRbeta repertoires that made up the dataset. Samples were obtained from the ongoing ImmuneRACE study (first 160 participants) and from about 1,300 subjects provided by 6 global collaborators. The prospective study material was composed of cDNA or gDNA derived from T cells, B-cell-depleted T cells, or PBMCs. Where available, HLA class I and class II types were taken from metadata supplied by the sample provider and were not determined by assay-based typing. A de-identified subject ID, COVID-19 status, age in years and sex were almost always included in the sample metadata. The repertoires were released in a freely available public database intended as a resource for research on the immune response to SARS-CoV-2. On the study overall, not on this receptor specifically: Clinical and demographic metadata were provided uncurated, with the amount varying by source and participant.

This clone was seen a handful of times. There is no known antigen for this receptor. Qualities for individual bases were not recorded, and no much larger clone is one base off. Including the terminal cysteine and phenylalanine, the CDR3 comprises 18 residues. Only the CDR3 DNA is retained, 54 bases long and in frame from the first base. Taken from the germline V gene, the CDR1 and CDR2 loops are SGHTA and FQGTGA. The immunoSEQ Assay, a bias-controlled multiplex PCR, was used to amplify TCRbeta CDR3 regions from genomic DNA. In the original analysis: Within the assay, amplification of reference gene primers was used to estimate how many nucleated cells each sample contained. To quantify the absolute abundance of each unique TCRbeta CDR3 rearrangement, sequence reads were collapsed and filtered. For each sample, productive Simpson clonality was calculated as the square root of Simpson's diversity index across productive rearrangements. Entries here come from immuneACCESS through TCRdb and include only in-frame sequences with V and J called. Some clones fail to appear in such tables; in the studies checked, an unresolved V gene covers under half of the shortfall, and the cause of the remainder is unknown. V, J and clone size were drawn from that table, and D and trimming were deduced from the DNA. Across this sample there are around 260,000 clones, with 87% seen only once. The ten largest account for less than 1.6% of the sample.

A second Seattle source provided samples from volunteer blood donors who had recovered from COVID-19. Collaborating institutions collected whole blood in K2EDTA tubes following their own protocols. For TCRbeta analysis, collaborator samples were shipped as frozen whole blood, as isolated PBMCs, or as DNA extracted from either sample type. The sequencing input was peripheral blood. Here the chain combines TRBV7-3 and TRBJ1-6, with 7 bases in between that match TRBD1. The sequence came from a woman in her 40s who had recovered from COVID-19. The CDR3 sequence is CGKPGGQVRGCSGSPLHF. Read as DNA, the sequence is TGTGGAAAGCCGGGTGGACAGGTTAGGGGTTGTTCAGGCTCACCCCTCCACTTT.